The entry below gives a single T cell receptor beta chain sequence along with its context. The antigen is unknown. A junction end diverges from the germline sequence, so it may reflect a read error. This sample stems from a study of tumor and adjacent non-tumor tissue in lung cancer. General observations from the study: Tumor repertoires had a smaller top 100 clone share than normal lung. Significantly higher TCR diversity was found in tumor than normal lung.

A modified ARM-PCR protocol with three rounds of nested PCR amplified TCRbeta. MiXCR was run by TCRdb on the multiplex PCR reads, yielding one entry per CDR3 protein. The sample contains 75,000 to 100,000 distinct CDR3 sequences, around 64% of which appear only once. No cell sorting was done before RNA was extracted from the tissue. Germline V CDR1 and CDR2: SGHNT, YYREEE (reference sequence). The CDR3 spans 15 residues. The sequencing sample was made of lung tumor tissue. The V gene is TRBV5-4, the J gene TRBJ2-7; 7 bases are a match to TRBD2. This receptor was identified in a man in his sixties with non-small cell lung cancer. The chain's CDR3 is CTSSSRSGVSYEQYF. CDR3 nucleotide sequence: TGTACCAGCAGCTCGCGGAGCGGGGTCTCCTACGAGCAGTACTTC.